Shown below are 27 T cell receptor beta chains from a single sample sequenced in a study of T cells after yellow fever vaccination. TCRdb ran MiXCR on the 5' RACE reads and lists one entry per CDR3 protein. The sample includes about 120,000 distinct CDR3 sequences, about 8.2% of them seen just once. Sequencing used CD8+ T cells sorted from PBMCs, obtained on the day of the yellow fever booster vaccination. All receptors come from a man aged 18 to 30 who received the YFV17D yellow fever vaccine.

This clonotype was counted a few times. The chain combines TRBV7-2 with TRBJ1-2; maybe TRBD1 (6 bases). The CDR3 loop spans 13 amino acids. Between the trimmed V and J ends, which lost 5 bases and 6 bases, there was a span of 13 bases. Germline-derived CDR1 and CDR2 are SGHTA and FQGNSA. CDR3 protein: CASSRGGADGYTF. Written as DNA, the CDR3 is TGTGCCAGCAGCCGGGGGGGGGCCGATGGCTACACCTTC.

The sample holds many counts of this clonotype. The chain carries TRBV20-1 and TRBJ2-5, with D tentatively TRBD1 or TRBD2 (6 bases each). CDR3 length: 18 residues. Trimming shortened V by 0 bases and J by 0 bases, and 20 bases separated the two germline ends. The germline V gene has CDR1 DFQATT and CDR2 SNEGSKA (reference sequence). This CDR3 is CSARDLEGGSTHQETQYF. Here the CDR3 DNA reads TGCAGTGCTAGAGATCTTGAGGGGGGTTCGACGCACCAAGAGACCCAGTACTTC.

This clonotype came up many times. The V gene is TRBV29-1, the J gene TRBJ1-1; D is unresolved. The CDR3 spans 10 residues. The V end was cut by 7 bases, the J end by 6 bases, with 9 bases between. Per germline, CDR1 SQVTM and CDR2 ANQGSEA. CDR3 sequence: CSAFTSEAFF. In DNA form, the CDR3 reads TGCAGCGCCTTCACCTCTGAAGCTTTCTTT.

This chain joins TRBV7-6 and TRBJ2-7; 11 positions agree with TRBD1. The V gene's germline CDR1 is SGHVS and CDR2 FNYEAQ. The CDR3 loop spans 15 amino acids. V lost 4 bases to trimming and J lost 7 bases; unmatched junction nucleotides: 9. In DNA form, the CDR3 reads TGTGCCAGCAGCTCCGCCGGACAGGGGGCAGGGGAGCAGTACTTC. This codes for CASSSAGQGAGEQYF.

The table lists this clonotype with a few counts. The J gene is TRBJ1-3, the V gene TRBV12-5; D not resolved. This CDR3 contains 12 residues. CDR1 is LGHNT, CDR2 FRNRAP, per germline. The germline V and J ends were trimmed by 6 bases and 4 bases, with 7 bases remaining between them. CDR3 nucleotides: TGTGCTAGTGGCTCGGGAGGAAACACCATATATTTT. It codes for CASGSGGNTIYF.

The chain uses TRBV11-2 and TRBJ2-5, with TRBD1 matching 8 bases. Germline lookup yields CDR1 SGHAT and CDR2 FQNNGV. After removal of 0 bases from V and 5 bases from J, the junction contained 11 bases not matched to a gene. This CDR3 spans 17 amino acids. The chain's CDR3 is CASSLDPPQGAAETQYF. The CDR3 DNA sequence: TGTGCCAGCAGCTTAGATCCCCCCCAGGGGGCGGCGGAGACCCAGTACTTC.

In its sample, this clonotype was seen a few times. V is TRBV4-1 and J is TRBJ1-5, with D uncertain. The germline V and J ends were trimmed by 6 bases and 4 bases, with 19 bases remaining between them. The CDR3 loop spans 16 amino acids. The V gene's germline CDR1 is MGHRA and CDR2 YSYEKL. The CDR3, as DNA: TGCGCCAGCAGTCCAGTCGGGAGGCTTTTAAATCAGCCCCAGCATTTT. It encodes CASSPVGRLLNQPQHF.

This clonotype was observed many times. CDR3 in DNA: TGCGCCAGCAGCCAAGAAAAGGGCCGCCTCGACGAGCAGTACTTC. Protein product: CASSQEKGRLDEQYF. V and J are TRBV4-1 and TRBJ2-7; D unclear. Germline V lookup: CDR1 MGHRA, CDR2 YSYEKL. Trimming removed 0 bases at V and 5 bases at J, with 14 bases between. The CDR3 has 15 residues.

This clonotype was picked up many times. The gene calls are TRBV7-9 and TRBJ1-1, with D hard to call. Germline V gene data show CDR1 as SEHNR and CDR2 as FQNEAQ (reference sequence). The V end was cut by 5 bases, the J end by 1 base, with 11 bases between. The CDR3 totals 14 residues. CDR3 nucleotide sequence: TGTGCCAGCAGCCCTGGGTTTCCGAACACTGAAGCTTTCTTT. This translates into CASSPGFPNTEAFF.

Here the CDR3 DNA reads TGTGCCAGCAGTGCCGGACAGGGAGATGTTTGGCCCCTCCACTTT. The encoded protein is CASSAGQGDVWPLHF. This chain connects TRBV27 to TRBJ1-6; 8 bases are a match to TRBD1. There are 15 residues in the CDR3. The germline V gene has CDR1 MNHEY and CDR2 SMNVEV (reference sequence). Unmatched junction bases numbered 13, after V lost 5 bases and J lost 13 bases.

This clonotype was recorded a few times. The rearrangement uses TRBV15 and TRBJ1-5; D call uncertain. Germline CDR1 LNHNV, CDR2 YYDKDF (reference sequence). Trimming removed 8 bases from V and 4 bases from J, with 12 bases in between. The CDR3 extends over 13 amino acids. For the CDR3, the DNA is TGTGCCACCTCGGAAAGGCTGAATCAGCCCCAGCATTTT. Protein sequence: CATSERLNQPQHF.

The chain joins TRBV11-2 to TRBJ2-5; 14 nucleotides agree with TRBD2. Trimming cost V 1 base and J 3 bases; bases outside gene matches: 4. CDR1 is SGHAT, CDR2 FQNNGV, per germline. This CDR3 is built from 17 residues. CDR3 loop: CASSLAGLAGVKETQYF. The CDR3, as DNA: TGTGCCAGCAGCTTAGCGGGACTAGCGGGGGTGAAAGAGACCCAGTACTTC.

The CDR3 sequence is CASSSNGGSLAEDTDTQYF. CDR3 sequence (DNA): TGTGCCAGCAGCTCGAATGGGGGGTCCCTAGCGGAGGACACAGATACGCAGTATTTT. The rearrangement uses TRBV7-9 and TRBJ2-3, with 7 bases matching TRBD2. The CDR3 runs 19 residues. The trim removed 4 bases at V and 2 bases at J, leaving 18 bases unmatched. Germline V CDR1 and CDR2: SEHNR, FQNEAQ (reference sequence).

The chain links TRBV29-1 to TRBJ1-1; D might be TRBD1 (5 bases). The CDR3 extends over 12 amino acids. Germline CDR1 and CDR2: SQVTM and ANQGSEA. V lost 5 bases and J lost 3, with 10 bases in between. The CDR3 region has the DNA TGCAGCGTTCGGGACGCTCACACTGAAGCTTTCTTT. It is translated as CSVRDAHTEAFF.

This clonotype was recorded many times. The rearrangement links TRBV11-2 to TRBJ2-1, with 10 nucleotides matching TRBD1. The CDR3 spans 13 residues. J was trimmed by 8 bases and V by 4 bases; bases with no gene match: 2. Germline CDR1 and CDR2: SGHAT and FQNNGV. The CDR3 loop reads CASSSTGGDEQFF. The CDR3 region has the DNA TGTGCCAGCAGCTCGACAGGGGGCGATGAGCAGTTCTTC.

V gene TRBV27 combines with J gene TRBJ2-3, with D tentatively TRBD1 or TRBD2 (5 bases each). From germline, CDR1 is MNHEY and CDR2 SMNVEV (reference sequence). The CDR3 length is 13 residues. The V end was cut by 5 bases, the J end by 6 bases, with 12 bases between. The CDR3, as DNA: TGTGCCAGCAGTCGGGGCCTCCGGGATACGCAGTATTTT. Translated, it gives CASSRGLRDTQYF.

The V gene is TRBV7-9, the J gene TRBJ1-4; D is possibly TRBD1 (6 bases). V was shortened by 3 bases and J by 3 bases, with 14 bases between the two germline ends. CDR3 length equals 16 residues. Germline V gene lookup returns CDR1 SEHNR and CDR2 FQNEAQ (reference sequence). The CDR3 region is CASSFRGAESNEKLFF. DNA of the CDR3: TGTGCCAGCAGCTTTAGGGGGGCCGAGTCTAATGAAAAACTGTTTTTT. Looking up the rest from reference TRBV7-9 and TRBJ1-4 gives the full variable domain: DTGVSQNPRHKITKRGQNVTFRCDPISEHNRLYWYRQTLGQGPEFLTYFQNEAQLEKSRLLSDRFSAERPKGSFSTLEIQRTEQGDSAMYLCASSFRGAESNEKLFFGSGTQLSVL.

CDR3 in amino acids: CASSLWGATTSYNEQFF. In DNA form, the CDR3 reads TGTGCCAGCAGCTTATGGGGGGCCACCACCTCCTACAATGAGCAGTTCTTC. The chain combines TRBV7-3 with TRBJ2-1, with D tentatively TRBD1 or TRBD2 (6 bases each). The CDR3 totals 17 residues. CDR1 is SGHTA, CDR2 FQGTGA, per germline. Between the trimmed V and J ends, which lost 2 bases and 0 bases, there was a span of 14 bases.

To note about this clonotype: This may come from a read error, since a much larger clone is one base off. The V and J genes are TRBV7-9 and TRBJ2-7; D is possibly TRBD2 (5 bases). The CDR3 sequence is 15 residues long. Germline values: CDR1 SEHNR, CDR2 FQNEAQ (reference sequence). V was clipped by 0 bases and J by 6 bases, with 15 bases between them. CDR3 sequence: CASSLALWVGVEQYF. As DNA, the CDR3 is TGTGCCAGCAGCTTAGCCCTCTGGGTCGGGGTCGAGCAGTACTTC.

This clonotype turned up a few times. The chain has TRBV4-1 and TRBJ2-2; D is possibly TRBD1 or TRBD2 (5 bases each). V lost 4 bases, J lost 2 bases, and 23 bases lay in between. There are 19 residues in the CDR3. CDR1 is MGHRA and CDR2 is YSYEKL in the germline V gene. The CDR3 loop is CASSPGPGPPTLNTGELFF. The DNA for the CDR3 is TGCGCCAGCAGCCCCGGACCGGGGCCACCCACTTTAAACACCGGGGAGCTGTTTTTT.

The table lists this clonotype with a few counts. This sequence joins TRBV6-6 and TRBJ1-2; 10 nucleotides line up with TRBD1. J gave up 5 bases and V 6 bases, and 3 bases lay outside the gene matches. This CDR3 spans 13 amino acids. Germline CDR1 MNHNY, CDR2 SVGAGI (reference sequence). CDR3: CASSGTGAYGYTF. The DNA of the CDR3 is TGTGCCAGCAGCGGGACAGGGGCTTATGGCTACACCTTC.

This clonotype was counted ten times or more. This chain links TRBV20-1 with TRBJ2-1, with TRBD2 identical over 10 bases. The germline V gene encodes CDR1 DFQATT and CDR2 SNEGSKA (reference sequence). The CDR3 loop spans 12 amino acids. V dropped 5 bases and J dropped 7; count of bases not matched to a gene: 2. The CDR3 here is CSAFSGGNEQFF. The CDR3 region has the DNA TGCAGTGCTTTTAGCGGGGGGAATGAGCAGTTCTTC.

The chain has TRBV28 and TRBJ1-5, with 9 bases that match TRBD1. CDR1 is MDHEN, CDR2 SYDVKM, per germline. The CDR3 is made up of 15 amino acids. The J segment lost 3 bases and the V segment lost 5 bases, leaving 5 bases of the junction unmatched. CDR3 loop: CASSDTGGYNQPQHF. The CDR3 DNA is TGTGCCAGCAGTGACACAGGGGGCTACAATCAGCCCCAGCATTTT.

The chain couples TRBV6-2 or TRBV6-3 to TRBJ2-2, with 9 bases aligning to TRBD2. Germline CDR1 and CDR2: MNHEY and SVGEGT. The CDR3 covers 15 residues. The V segment lost 7 bases and the J segment 5 bases; nucleotides outside the gene matches: 8. CDR3: CASKSGGPWTGELFF. The CDR3 coding sequence is TGTGCCAGCAAAAGCGGGGGGCCCTGGACCGGGGAGCTGTTTTTT.

This sequence joins TRBV7-9 and TRBJ1-2; TRBD1 is a possible D gene (6 bases). Germline-derived CDR1 and CDR2 are SEHNR and FQNEAQ (reference sequence). CDR3 size: 15 residues. Trimming removed 5 bases from V and 5 bases from J, with 18 bases in between. DNA of the CDR3: TGTGCCAGCAGCGAAGGACAGAGTTCGGCATATGGCTACACCTTC. As protein: CASSEGQSSAYGYTF.

This clonotype has only one observation. This chain connects TRBV27 to TRBJ2-4, with TRBD1 matching 9 bases. The CDR3 loop spans 18 amino acids. Germline-derived CDR1 and CDR2 are MNHEY and SMNVEV (reference sequence). J lost 0 bases, V lost 1 base, and 7 bases had no gene match. The CDR3 spells CASSLWSGQGLAKNIQYF. Written as DNA, the CDR3 is TGTGCCAGCAGTTTATGGTCGGGACAGGGTCTAGCCAAAAACATTCAGTACTTC.

This clonotype was recorded at least ten times. V usage is TRBV6-5 and J usage is TRBJ2-4; D uncertain. The CDR3 covers 14 residues. The V end lost 0 bases, the J end lost 8 bases, and 11 bases lay between the germline ends. Per germline, CDR1 MNHEY and CDR2 SVGAGI. The CDR3 nucleotides read TGTGCCAGCAGTTACTCTTACAGAAGGGACATTCAGTACTTC. As protein: CASSYSYRRDIQYF.